A single sample gave rise to the 12 T cell receptor beta chains below, sequenced in a study of T cell repertoires in cytomegalovirus infection. TCRdb used MiXCR to reprocess the reads, holding one entry per CDR3 protein. The profile covers hundreds of thousands of distinct CDR3 sequences, with approximately 40% appearing a single time and roughly 2.8% taken by the ten largest. Material: PBMCs. These receptors were collected from a human donor in good health (CMV status not recorded). Some clones in this sample may be carry-over from other donors' samples.

CDR3 loop: CASSQRDRGSYEQYF. CDR3 in DNA: TGCGCCAGCAGCCAGCGGGACAGGGGGTCCTACGAGCAGTACTTC. This chain joins TRBV4-1 and TRBJ2-7; 11 bases are a match to TRBD1. CDR1 is MGHRA and CDR2 is YSYEKL in the germline V gene. The CDR3 consists of 15 residues. Trimming at V came to 3 bases and at J to 1 base, leaving 2 bases not matched to a gene.

CDR3 in amino acids: CASRDHSSNQPQHF. In DNA, the CDR3 is TGTGCCAGCAGGGACCACAGCAGCAATCAGCCCCAGCATTTT. The chain combines TRBV6-6 with TRBJ1-5; no firm D call. Trimming left V 6 bases short and J 1 base short, with 10 bases between. Germline CDR1 MNHNY, CDR2 SVGAGI (reference sequence). The CDR3 extends over 14 amino acids.

As to this clonotype: This may come from a read error, since a much larger clone is one base off. The rearrangement uses TRBV12-3 or TRBV12-4 and TRBJ2-1; D might be TRBD2 (7 bases). The J call may be faulty, since TRBJ2-7 better matches the DNA end. The CDR3 is made up of 15 amino acids. The CDR3 loop is CASSLAGGRIYEQYF. DNA for the CDR3: TGTGCCAGCAGTTTAGCGGGGGGGCGAATCTATGAGCAGTACTTC.

This clonotype was seen a single time. The genes are TRBV28 and TRBJ1-1; TRBD1 is a possible D gene (5 bases). The germline V gene encodes CDR1 MDHEN and CDR2 SYDVKM. CDR3 size: 17 residues. Trimming removed 2 bases from V and 2 bases from J, with 18 bases in between. CDR3 region: CASSLDRFSWTNTEAFF. The CDR3 DNA reads as TGTGCCAGCAGTTTAGATCGCTTTAGTTGGACAAACACTGAAGCTTTCTTT. Using reference TRBV28 and TRBJ1-1 for the parts outside the CDR3, the full variable domain is DVKVTQSSRYLVKRTGEKVFLECVQDMDHENMFWYRQDPGLGLRLIYFSYDVKMKEKGDIPEGYSVSREKKERFSLILESASTNQTSMYLCASSLDRFSWTNTEAFFGQGTRLTVV.

The gene calls are TRBV10-3 and TRBJ2-3; D remains unclear. Trimming pared 3 bases from V and 7 bases from J, leaving 11 bases between. CDR1 and CDR2 from the germline V gene are ENHRY and SYGVKD. The CDR3 is 13 residues long. The CDR3 protein is CAISDIRVNTQYF. CDR3 coding DNA: TGTGCCATCAGTGATATTCGCGTTAATACGCAGTATTTT.

The chain uses TRBV28 and TRBJ2-3; a weak D match, TRBD2 (5 bases). The CDR3 has 14 amino acids. Between the trimmed V and J ends, which lost 2 bases and 4 bases, there was a span of 10 bases. Per the germline V gene, CDR1 is MDHEN and CDR2 is SYDVKM. The CDR3 region has the DNA TGTGCCAGCAGTTTAATAGGAGGCGCAGATACGCAGTATTTT. Protein product: CASSLIGGADTQYF.

The chain has TRBV12-3 or TRBV12-4 and TRBJ1-2; D is ambiguous. CDR3 size: 13 residues. The V end was cut by 4 bases, the J end by 5 bases, with 11 bases between. Here the CDR3 DNA reads TGTGCCAGCAGTTGGGCAGGATCGTATGGCTACACCTTC. Translating gives CASSWAGSYGYTF.

The J gene is TRBJ2-3, the V gene TRBV6-5; D perhaps matches TRBD2 (7 bases). Germline assignment: CDR1 MNHEY and CDR2 SVGAGI. V was trimmed by 7 bases and J by 8 bases, leaving 25 bases between them. The length of the CDR3 is 16 residues. This CDR3 reads CASKLAGGTGGGTQYF. For the CDR3, the DNA is TGTGCCAGCAAATTGGCCGGGGGCACGGGGGGCGGTACGCAGTATTTT.

The table lists this clonotype with many counts. The CDR3 nucleotides are TGTGCCAGCAGCTTAAGGCAGGGGGGGTACGAGCAGTACTTC. It yields the protein CASSLRQGGYEQYF. The V gene is TRBV7-2, the J gene TRBJ2-7; D may match TRBD1 or TRBD2 (7 bases each). V lost 2 bases and J lost 4, with 12 bases in between. Germline V gives CDR1 SGHTA, CDR2 FQGNSA. CDR3 length: 14 residues.

This clonotype was picked up many times. V gene TRBV27 combines with J gene TRBJ2-7; D gene ambiguous. Germline CDR1 MNHEY, CDR2 SMNVEV (reference sequence). The CDR3 has 14 residues. Trimming stripped 6 bases from V and 1 base from J, with 13 bases between. CDR3 DNA: TGTGCCAGCAGCCCGGGTCTGGCTTCCTACGAGCAGTACTTC. It yields the protein CASSPGLASYEQYF.

The chain is built from TRBV27 and TRBJ2-1, with 8 bases matching TRBD1. The V and J ends lost 3 bases and 8 bases, in that order; junction bases with no gene match: 9. The germline V gene has CDR1 MNHEY and CDR2 SMNVEV (reference sequence). The CDR3 covers 15 residues. CDR3 loop: CASSFGLRGHDEQFF. The CDR3, as DNA: TGTGCCAGCAGTTTCGGGCTCAGGGGGCATGATGAGCAGTTCTTC.

V usage is TRBV11-2 and J usage is TRBJ2-3; 7 nucleotides match TRBD2. Unmatched junction bases numbered 16, after V lost 1 base and J lost 9 bases. The CDR3 extends over 17 amino acids. Per germline, CDR1 SGHAT and CDR2 FQNNGV. CDR3 sequence: CASSLVFGGGPLETQYF. Here the CDR3 DNA reads TGTGCCAGCAGCTTAGTGTTTGGGGGAGGGCCTTTAGAGACGCAGTATTTT. Using reference TRBV11-2 and TRBJ2-3 for the parts outside the CDR3, the full variable domain is EAGVAQSPRYKIIEKRQSVAFWCNPISGHATLYWYQQILGQGPKLLIQFQNNGVVDDSQLPKDRFSAERLKGVDSTLKIQPAKLEDSAVYLCASSLVFGGGPLETQYFGPGTRLTVL.